This T cell receptor (beta chain) was identified during a study of blood T cell repertoires in COVID-19. Study summary: Collection of acute and convalescent COVID-19 samples took place in the United States, Italy and Spain.

This clone was seen just once. The method was immunoSEQ multiplex PCR; TCRdb's version includes in-frame clones alone and lacks a portion of them. This table has 95,000 or so clones, approximately 84% appearing once. In germline, CDR1 is SGHKS, CDR2 YYEKEE (reference sequence). The germline V and J ends were trimmed by 0 bases and 5 bases, with 12 bases remaining between them. The CDR3 is made up of 15 amino acids. This sequence joins TRBV5-5 and TRBJ2-1, with D possibly TRBD2 on 6 matching bases. The receptor comes from a human donor in a cohort sampled during active COVID-19. Sample: peripheral blood. This CDR3 is CASSLDGTFHNEQFF. The CDR3 DNA reads as TGTGCCAGCAGCTTGGACGGGACTTTTCACAATGAGCAGTTCTTC.